These 29 T cell receptor beta chains came from one sample sequenced in a study of long-term antiretroviral therapy in people with HIV. At the survey level, the v3.0 immunoSEQ assay was run. Measured with immunoSEQ multiplex PCR; TCRdb has only the in-frame clones, and not every one. The data show 25,000 to 30,000 clones, about 90% seen once. This specimen consisted of unsorted PBMCs, obtained 1.8 years after starting antiretroviral therapy. The receptors come from a woman younger than 30 with HIV.

The chain couples TRBV9 to TRBJ2-1; a possible D gene is TRBD2 (6 bases). Germline CDR1 is SGDLS and CDR2 is YYNGEE. The CDR3 has 15 residues. V lost 4 bases, J lost 8 bases, and 19 bases lay in between. The CDR3 sequence: CASSFQEGTVDEQFF. CDR3 in DNA: TGTGCCAGCAGCTTTCAGGAGGGCACAGTGGATGAGCAGTTCTTC.

The rearrangement links TRBV20-1 to TRBJ2-3; weak D call: TRBD2 (6 bases). The CDR3 extends over 11 amino acids. Deletions cut 4 bases from V and 9 bases from J, with 11 bases between. CDR1 and CDR2 (germline): DFQATT, SNEGSKA (reference sequence). CDR3 amino acids: CSAIGAGTQYF. In DNA form, the CDR3 reads TGCAGTGCTATAGGGGCGGGGACGCAGTATTTT.

This chain links TRBV7-8 with TRBJ2-1, with 12 bases that match TRBD2. Germline CDR1 SGHVS, CDR2 FQNEAQ. This CDR3 region has 15 residues. V lost 2 bases to trimming and J lost 8 bases; unmatched junction nucleotides: 4. DNA for the CDR3: TGTGCCAGCAGCTTACTAGCGGGAGGGCCCCATGAGCAGTTCTTC. It encodes CASSLLAGGPHEQFF.

The chain has TRBV25-1 and TRBJ2-7; D is perhaps TRBD1 (6 bases). CDR3 length equals 16 residues. CDR1 and CDR2 from the germline V gene are MGHDK and SYGVNS. V dropped 4 bases and J dropped 3 bases, with 19 bases sitting between them. The CDR3 DNA is TGTGCCAGCAGTGGCCTTAATCCGGGACAAGTCTACGAGCAGTACTTC. Protein sequence: CASSGLNPGQVYEQYF.

The V call is TRBV18, the J call TRBJ2-5, with TRBD1 as a possible D gene (6 bases). The CDR3 has 16 amino acids. V dropped 2 bases and J dropped 1 base, with 14 bases sitting between them. Germline assignment: CDR1 KGHSH and CDR2 LQKENI. The CDR3: CASSPGGQIPQETQYF. The CDR3 nucleotides read TGTGCCAGCTCACCAGGGGGACAAATTCCCCAAGAGACCCAGTACTTC.

The chain joins TRBV11-2 to TRBJ2-7; 11 bases align to TRBD1. CDR1 is SGHAT and CDR2 is FQNNGV in the germline V gene. The CDR3 has 17 residues. Trimming cost V 1 base and J 3 bases; bases outside gene matches: 8. CDR3 DNA sequence: TGTGCCAGCAGCTTAGGGACAGGGGGCCTCACCCACTACGAGCAGTACTTC. Amino acids: CASSLGTGGLTHYEQYF. Complete variable domain (other parts from reference TRBV11-2 and TRBJ2-7): EAGVAQSPRYKIIEKRQSVAFWCNPISGHATLYWYQQILGQGPKLLIQFQNNGVVDDSQLPKDRFSAERLKGVDSTLKIQPAKLEDSAVYLCASSLGTGGLTHYEQYFGPGTRLTVT.

The genes are TRBV28 and TRBJ1-6; D call uncertain. CDR1 and CDR2 (germline): MDHEN, SYDVKM. Trimming shortened V by 2 bases and J by 10 bases, and 6 bases separated the two germline ends. The CDR3 loop spans 12 amino acids. CDR3 in DNA: TGTGCCAGCAGTTTAGAGGGATCACCCCTCCACTTT. Its protein is CASSLEGSPLHF.

The rearrangement joins TRBV5-1 to TRBJ2-1, with unresolved D. CDR1 is SGHRS, CDR2 YFSETQ, per germline. Trimming took off 0 bases at V and 4 bases at J, with 11 bases between the two ends. The CDR3 extends over 15 amino acids. CDR3 in amino acids: CASSLEGQSYNEQFF. CDR3 in DNA: TGCGCCAGCAGCTTGGAAGGGCAGTCTTACAATGAGCAGTTCTTC.

The V and J genes are TRBV7-2 and TRBJ2-2; no firm D call. Germline-derived CDR1 and CDR2 are SGHTA and FQGNSA. Trimming pared 1 base from V and 6 bases from J, leaving 9 bases between. This CDR3 is built from 14 residues. Written as DNA, the CDR3 is TGTGCCAGCAGCTTAGATCTCGCCGCCGGGGAGCTGTTTTTT. It specifies CASSLDLAAGELFF.

This clone was picked up a small number of times. The chain joins TRBV5-1 to TRBJ2-2, with 11 bases aligning to TRBD2. V shed 4 bases, J shed 0 bases, and the junction held 11 bases outside the gene matches. CDR1 and CDR2 (germline): SGHRS, YFSETQ. This CDR3 has 19 amino acids. The CDR3 DNA sequence: TGCGCCAGCAGCGCCGGGACTAGCGGACTACCCGCGAACACCGGGGAGCTGTTTTTT. Residues: CASSAGTSGLPANTGELFF. Combining the CDR3 with reference TRBV5-1 and TRBJ2-2 gives the whole variable domain KAGVTQTPRYLIKTRGQQVTLSCSPISGHRSVSWYQQTPGQGLQFLFEYFSETQRNKGNFPGRFSGRQFSNSRSEMNVSTLELGDSALYLCASSAGTSGLPANTGELFFGEGSRLTVL.

This sequence joins TRBV5-1 and TRBJ2-3; TRBD1 matches 9 bases. The length of the CDR3 is 15 residues. Germline values: CDR1 SGHRS, CDR2 YFSETQ. V shed 4 bases and J 8 bases; nucleotides not matched to a gene: 11. This CDR3 reads CASSNWDRERGTQYF. Written as DNA, the CDR3 is TGCGCCAGCAGCAACTGGGACAGGGAGAGGGGTACGCAGTATTTT.

The chain carries TRBV5-1 and TRBJ2-5; no firm D call. Trimming took off 0 bases at V and 4 bases at J, with 4 bases between the two ends. The CDR3 loop spans 12 amino acids. Germline V gene data show CDR1 as SGHRS and CDR2 as YFSETQ. CDR3: CASSLGPETQYF. The CDR3 DNA sequence: TGCGCCAGCAGCTTGGGGCCAGAGACCCAGTACTTC.

The chain has TRBV7-2 and TRBJ1-4; perhaps TRBD1 as D (5 bases). V was pared by 2 bases and J by 5 bases, with 12 bases between. Looked up from germline, CDR1 is SGHTA and CDR2 is FQGNSA. This CDR3 has 15 amino acids. DNA of the CDR3: TGTGCCAGCAGCTTAACCGGGGGTTTGAATGAAAAACTGTTTTTT. Its translation is CASSLTGGLNEKLFF.

This clone was detected a few times. This chain uses TRBV14 with TRBJ1-1; 9 positions agree with TRBD1. With V trimmed by 6 bases and J by 10 bases, 12 bases remained unmatched. CDR3 length: 14 residues. CDR1 is SGHDN and CDR2 is FVKESK in the germline V gene. The CDR3 DNA reads TGTGCCAGCAGTTCCGGGACAGGGTTTCGCCCAGCTTTCTTT. Protein: CASSSGTGFRPAFF.

The chain combines TRBV7-6 with TRBJ2-1; perhaps TRBD1 as D (5 bases). This CDR3 has 16 amino acids. Trimming cost V 5 bases and J 4 bases, with 18 bases left between them. In germline, CDR1 is SGHVS, CDR2 FNYEAQ. CDR3 loop: CASSLRGSLSYNEQFF. CDR3 nucleotide sequence: TGTGCCAGCAGCCTAAGGGGATCCCTCTCGTACAATGAGCAGTTCTTC.

V usage is TRBV6-5 and J usage is TRBJ1-5, with 7 bases matching TRBD1. V gave up 0 bases and J gave up 3 bases; unmatched junction bases: 2. Per germline, CDR1 MNHEY and CDR2 SVGAGI. This CDR3 is built from 15 residues. CDR3 DNA sequence: TGTGCCAGCAGTTACTCAGGGGGCCTCAATCAGCCCCAGCATTTT. It yields the protein CASSYSGGLNQPQHF.

The V call is TRBV27, the J call TRBJ2-5, with unresolved D. V lost 5 bases and J 4 bases, leaving 11 bases between the germline ends. The germline gives CDR1 MNHEY, CDR2 SMNVEV (reference sequence). The CDR3 is made up of 13 amino acids. The CDR3 region is CASSPFTRETQYF. CDR3 nucleotides: TGTGCCAGCAGTCCATTTACCCGAGAGACCCAGTACTTC.

V usage is TRBV9 and J usage is TRBJ2-5; possibly TRBD1 or TRBD2 for D (6 bases each). V lost 8 bases and J 0 bases, leaving 14 bases between the germline ends. This CDR3 has 14 residues. The germline gives CDR1 SGDLS, CDR2 YYNGEE. CDR3 DNA sequence: TGTGCCAGATCTGGAGGGGGGTACCAAGAGACCCAGTACTTC. Translation gives CARSGGGYQETQYF.

The rearrangement joins TRBV11-2 to TRBJ1-1; weak D call: TRBD1 (6 bases). V lost 5 bases to trimming and J lost 2 bases, with 21 bases between them. Germline CDR1 reads SGHAT; CDR2 reads FQNNGV. CDR3 length: 17 amino acids. The CDR3 DNA sequence: TGTGCCAGCAGCCGAACAGCGGGGGCCCCGTTCAACACTGAAGCTTTCTTT. This codes for CASSRTAGAPFNTEAFF.

Here the CDR3 DNA reads TGTGCCAGCAGTCCGGGGGGTAGCGGCTCCTACGAGCAGTACTTC. This codes for CASSPGGSGSYEQYF. The V call is TRBV6-6, the J call TRBJ2-7; 7 bases map to TRBD2. The length of the CDR3 is 15 residues. V dropped 5 bases and J dropped 0; count of bases not matched to a gene: 7. In germline, CDR1 is MNHNY, CDR2 SVGAGI (reference sequence).

The chain uses TRBV6-1 and TRBJ1-4, with D perhaps TRBD1 (5 bases). This CDR3 comprises 14 residues. The germline V gene has CDR1 MNHNS and CDR2 SASEGT. Trimming took off 5 bases at V and 4 bases at J, with 11 bases between the two ends. The CDR3 DNA reads as TGTGCCAGCAGTACTGGACAACATAATGAAAAACTGTTTTTT. Residues: CASSTGQHNEKLFF.

The table lists this clone with a count of one. The chain links TRBV11-2 to TRBJ1-1; no reliable D call. The length of the CDR3 is 15 residues. Germline V gives CDR1 SGHAT, CDR2 FQNNGV. V dropped 3 bases and J dropped 5 bases, with 16 bases sitting between them. The CDR3 is CASSFGLRNWTEAFF. Here the CDR3 DNA reads TGTGCCAGCAGCTTTGGCCTTAGGAATTGGACTGAAGCTTTCTTT.

The chain employs TRBV2 and TRBJ2-3, with 8 bases fitting TRBD2. Germline V lookup: CDR1 SNHLY, CDR2 FYNNEI. The V gene end was trimmed by 5 bases and the J gene end by 4 bases; junction bases not matched to a gene: 8. CDR3 size: 15 residues. Written as DNA, the CDR3 is TGTGCCAGCAGTATACTAGCGGAGGTTGCAGATACGCAGTATTTT. Translating it yields CASSILAEVADTQYF.

The genes are TRBV14 and TRBJ2-7; D tentatively reads TRBD1 or TRBD2 (5 bases each). Germline CDR1 reads SGHDN; CDR2 reads FVKESK. The V gene lost 3 bases and the J gene lost 2 bases, with 17 bases spanning the gap. This CDR3 is built from 16 residues. CDR3 sequence: CASSHRPGTSTYEQYF. In nucleotides, the CDR3 is TGTGCCAGCAGCCACCGTCCAGGGACGTCAACCTACGAGCAGTACTTC.

The chain uses TRBV18 and TRBJ2-4; TRBD2 aligns across 13 bases. Germline V CDR1 and CDR2: KGHSH, LQKENI. This CDR3 is 15 amino acids long. V trimming: 3 bases; J trimming: 7 bases; junction bases outside the gene matches: 3. Written as DNA, the CDR3 is TGTGCCAGCTCACCTCGGACTAGCGGGAGCAACATTCAGTACTTC. Translated, it gives CASSPRTSGSNIQYF.

The chain recombines TRBV9 with TRBJ1-5; tentatively, D is TRBD1 (5 bases). This CDR3 is 15 amino acids long. The V and J ends lost 0 bases and 4 bases respectively, with 11 bases between them. The V gene's germline CDR1 is SGDLS and CDR2 YYNGEE. Written as DNA, the CDR3 is TGTGCCAGCAGCGTAGGGGACCGAGTTAATCAGCCCCAGCATTTT. This sequence encodes CASSVGDRVNQPQHF.

The V and J genes are TRBV2 and TRBJ2-4, with 8 nucleotides matching TRBD1. J was trimmed by 0 bases and V by 6 bases; bases with no gene match: 4. CDR1 and CDR2 (germline): SNHLY, FYNNEI. The CDR3 contains 15 residues. CDR3 region: CASSPDRVAKNIQYF. The CDR3 bases are TGTGCCAGCAGCCCGGACAGGGTAGCCAAAAACATTCAGTACTTC.

The chain employs TRBV6-4 and TRBJ2-3, with a tentative D call TRBD1 (5 bases). This CDR3 is built from 15 residues. Germline values: CDR1 MRHNA, CDR2 SNTAGT. V lost 3 bases, J lost 5 bases, and 15 bases lay in between. The CDR3 DNA is TGTGCCAGCAGTGAGACTGACGATCAGGGAGATACGCAGTATTTT. Its protein product is CASSETDDQGDTQYF.

The rearrangement joins TRBV5-4 to TRBJ1-2; TRBD1 is a possible D gene (5 bases). CDR3 length: 13 amino acids. The V end lost 0 bases, the J end lost 8 bases, and 11 bases lay between the germline ends. Germline V gene lookup returns CDR1 SGHNT and CDR2 YYREEE (reference sequence). As DNA, the CDR3 is TGTGCCAGCAGCTTGGCAGGGATCGAAGGCTACACCTTC. As protein: CASSLAGIEGYTF.